Shown below are 27 T cell receptor beta chains from a single sample sequenced in a study of cytomegalovirus exposure and HLA in healthy donors. Researchers ran the PCR with 60 Vbeta and 13 Jbeta primers. Measured with immunoSEQ multiplex PCR; TCRdb has only the in-frame clones, and not every one. Among about 120,000 clones listed, 70% to 80% were seen once. Sample: PBMCs. These receptors all come from a man aged 30 to 45 in good health and CMV-seropositive.

The chain carries TRBV2 and TRBJ2-3, with 15 bases aligning to TRBD2. Germline CDR1 SNHLY, CDR2 FYNNEI. V lost 7 bases, J lost 5 bases, and 7 bases stayed unmatched. This CDR3 is built from 16 residues. The CDR3: CASTLGLAGGKDTQYF. The CDR3 DNA reads TGTGCCAGCACCCTGGGACTAGCGGGAGGTAAAGATACGCAGTATTTT.

Only a few counts were recorded for this clone. V is TRBV11-2 and J is TRBJ2-7, with 10 bases aligning to TRBD2. The CDR3 loop spans 16 amino acids. The germline gives CDR1 SGHAT, CDR2 FQNNGV. V lost 1 base and J lost 5; bases outside the gene matches: 8. The CDR3 loop is CASSLVSGTSAHEQYF. The CDR3 coding sequence is TGTGCCAGCAGCTTAGTTTCCGGGACTAGCGCCCACGAGCAGTACTTC.

Only a few counts were recorded for this clone. The chain is built from TRBV19 and TRBJ2-2; 9 nucleotides line up with TRBD1. CDR1 and CDR2 (germline): LNHDA, SQIVND (reference sequence). V lost 9 bases, J lost 3 bases, and 5 bases stayed unmatched. The CDR3 is 14 amino acids. CDR3 nucleotide sequence: TGTGCCAGCGGGACAGGGTGGGACACCGGGGAGCTGTTTTTT. Translation: CASGTGWDTGELFF. Filled out from reference TRBV19 and TRBJ2-2, the complete variable domain reads DGGITQSPKYLFRKEGQNVTLSCEQNLNHDAMYWYRQDPGQGLRLIYYSQIVNDFQKGDIAEGYSVSREKKESFPLTVTSAQKNPTAFYLCASGTGWDTGELFFGEGSRLTVL.

This chain links TRBV4-2 with TRBJ1-1; D is possibly TRBD1 (6 bases). Trimming removed 1 base at V and 4 bases at J, with 13 bases between. CDR3 size: 15 residues. From germline, CDR1 is LGHNA and CDR2 YNFKEQ. CDR3 nucleotides: TGTGCCAGCAGCCAAGTTGGTTTAGGGGGCACTGAAGCTTTCTTT. Its translation is CASSQVGLGGTEAFF.

The table lists this clone with a count of one. This chain connects TRBV7-9 to TRBJ1-2, with no clear D. CDR3 length: 12 residues. Germline values: CDR1 SEHNR, CDR2 FQNEAQ (reference sequence). Trimming shortened V by 5 bases and J by 7 bases, and 11 bases separated the two germline ends. This CDR3 is CASSVTEFGYTF. As DNA, the CDR3 is TGTGCCAGCAGCGTCACAGAGTTTGGCTACACCTTC.

The chain links TRBV11-2 to TRBJ2-7, with D maybe TRBD2 (5 bases). V gave up 0 bases and J gave up 12 bases, with 12 bases separating them. This CDR3 has 12 amino acids. Germline CDR1 reads SGHAT; CDR2 reads FQNNGV. CDR3 coding DNA: TGTGCCAGCAGCTTAGATCGGGAAATCCCGTACTTC. It translates to CASSLDREIPYF.

J is TRBJ2-1 and V is TRBV7-2; weak D call: TRBD1 (5 bases). The CDR3 contains 14 residues. Germline V gene lookup returns CDR1 SGHTA and CDR2 FQGNSA. The V end lost 2 bases, the J end lost 7 bases, and 12 bases lay between the germline ends. CDR3 coding DNA: TGTGCCAGCAGCTTATTGGGGCCAGGGAATGAGCAGTTCTTC. It encodes CASSLLGPGNEQFF.

This clone appeared a single time. This sequence joins TRBV2 and TRBJ1-1; 10 bases are a match to TRBD1. V shed 3 bases, J shed 6 bases, and the junction held 1 base outside the gene matches. Germline CDR1 and CDR2: SNHLY and FYNNEI. The CDR3 has 13 amino acids. CDR3 bases: TGTGCCAGCAGTGACGACAGGGGGCCTGAAGCTTTCTTT. As protein: CASSDDRGPEAFF.

V is TRBV30 and J is TRBJ2-7; 9 bases match TRBD1. V shed 3 bases, J shed 6 bases, and the junction held 12 bases outside the gene matches. Germline CDR1 reads GTSNPN; CDR2 reads SVGIG (reference sequence). The CDR3 has 15 residues. The CDR3 sequence is CAWRGPGQGFFEQYF. The CDR3 DNA is TGTGCCTGGAGGGGACCGGGACAGGGATTTTTCGAGCAGTACTTC. The full variable domain, its missing parts supplied by reference TRBV30 and TRBJ2-7, is SQTIHQWPATLVQPVGSPLSLECTVEGTSNPNLYWYRQAAGRGLQLLFYSVGIGQISSEVPQNLSASRPQDRQFILSSKKLLLSDSGFYLCAWRGPGQGFFEQYFGPGTRLTVT.

The V call is TRBV6-6, the J call TRBJ2-7; D gene unclear. V was trimmed by 7 bases and J by 3 bases, leaving 16 bases between them. The length of the CDR3 is 14 residues. Germline CDR1 MNHNY, CDR2 SVGAGI (reference sequence). The CDR3 nucleotides are TGTGCCAGCAAGTCTCGGCGGTTCGTCTACGAGCAGTACTTC. Amino acids: CASKSRRFVYEQYF.

Turning to this clone: An end of the junction does not agree with germline; a read error may underlie this. The chain links TRBV7-7 to TRBJ1-1; TRBD1 aligns across 7 bases. CDR1 SSHAT and CDR2 FNYEAQ come from the germline V gene (reference sequence). CDR3 size: 13 residues. The CDR3 region has the DNA TGTGCTAGCAGCTCCGACAGGGACACTGAAGCTTTCTTT. As protein: CASSSDRDTEAFF.

The chain combines TRBV2 with TRBJ2-1, with TRBD2 matching 7 bases. V trimming: 3 bases; J trimming: 7 bases; junction bases outside the gene matches: 9. The germline CDR1 and CDR2 sequences are SNHLY and FYNNEI. This CDR3 comprises 15 residues. CDR3 sequence reads: CASSEWGEGLNEQFF. The CDR3 DNA is TGTGCCAGCAGTGAGTGGGGGGAGGGCCTTAATGAGCAGTTCTTC.

The chain has TRBV13 and TRBJ2-1, with 8 bases fitting TRBD1. The germline V gene has CDR1 PRHDT and CDR2 FYEKMQ (reference sequence). Germline trimming cut 4 bases from V and 0 bases from J; bases unmatched to any gene: 2. CDR3 length: 15 residues. This CDR3 is CASSWTGLSYNEQFF. Here the CDR3 DNA reads TGTGCCAGCAGCTGGACAGGGCTCTCCTACAATGAGCAGTTCTTC.

Comments on this clone: Germline and junction disagree at one end, which may indicate a read error. V and J are TRBV9 and TRBJ2-6; 8 positions agree with TRBD1. CDR1 is SGDLS and CDR2 is YYNGEE in the germline V gene. The CDR3 length is 15 residues. This chain's CDR3 is CASSVPGQGANGLTF. DNA for the CDR3: TGTGCCAGCAGCGTCCCGGGCCAGGGGGCCAACGGCCTGACTTTC.

The rearrangement links TRBV7-2 to TRBJ2-3, with TRBD1 matching 8 bases. After removal of 3 bases from V and 4 bases from J, the junction contained 3 bases not matched to a gene. The CDR3 covers 14 residues. In germline, CDR1 is SGHTA, CDR2 FQGNSA. CDR3 residues: CASSFQGAPDTQYF. For the CDR3, the DNA is TGTGCCAGCAGCTTCCAGGGGGCCCCAGATACGCAGTATTTT.

The chain carries TRBV15 and TRBJ2-4; TRBD2 might be the D (6 bases). The CDR3 runs 13 residues. CDR1 is LNHNV, CDR2 YYDKDF, per germline (reference sequence). V lost 0 bases and J 6 bases, leaving 6 bases between the germline ends. The CDR3 sequence is CATSREAGNIQYF. The DNA of the CDR3 is TGTGCCACCAGCAGAGAAGCGGGAAACATTCAGTACTTC.

The rearrangement links TRBV28 to TRBJ1-5; possible D gene TRBD1, 5 bases. This CDR3 is 15 amino acids long. The germline V gene has CDR1 MDHEN and CDR2 SYDVKM. The V gene lost 6 bases and the J gene lost 5 bases, with 17 bases spanning the gap. The CDR3 DNA is TGTGCCAGCAGCATCCTCCGTAGGGGTGATCAGCCCCAGCATTTT. Translating gives CASSILRRGDQPQHF.

The rearrangement links TRBV4-2 to TRBJ1-5; no firm D call. The CDR3 sequence is 13 residues long. Germline CDR1 LGHNA, CDR2 YNFKEQ. The V gene lost 0 bases and the J gene lost 6 bases, with 6 bases spanning the gap. The CDR3 reads CASSQDASQPQHF. The CDR3 DNA is TGTGCCAGCAGCCAAGATGCCAGTCAGCCCCAGCATTTT.

The chain joins TRBV10-2 to TRBJ1-5; 8 bases map to TRBD1. The V gene's germline CDR1 is WSHSY and CDR2 SAAADI. The ends lost 0 bases at V and 7 bases at J; junction bases unmatched: 14. This CDR3 is 18 amino acids long. CDR3 sequence: CASSESRFLRGRRQPQHF. DNA for the CDR3: TGCGCCAGCAGTGAGTCCCGGTTTCTCAGGGGGCGCAGGCAGCCCCAGCATTTT.

The rearrangement links TRBV5-4 to TRBJ2-1; 9 nucleotides align to TRBD1. V lost 4 bases, J lost 10 bases, and 6 bases stayed unmatched. CDR3 length equals 13 residues. Per germline, CDR1 SGHNT and CDR2 YYREEE (reference sequence). The CDR3: CASSRDRVGEQFF. The CDR3 coding sequence is TGTGCCAGCAGCCGGGACAGGGTGGGGGAGCAGTTCTTC.

The chain has TRBV6-4 and TRBJ2-3; 7 bases fit TRBD1. The CDR3 extends over 14 amino acids. V shed 5 bases, J shed 0 bases, and the junction held 2 bases outside the gene matches. The germline V gene encodes CDR1 MRHNA and CDR2 SNTAGT. This chain's CDR3 is CASSRTGSTDTQYF. CDR3 nucleotides: TGTGCCAGCAGTCGGACAGGCAGCACAGATACGCAGTATTTT.

The V gene is TRBV5-1, the J gene TRBJ1-3, with D unclear. CDR1 and CDR2 (germline): SGHRS, YFSETQ. V was clipped by 0 bases and J by 1 base, with 8 bases between them. The CDR3 sequence is 15 residues long. In DNA, the CDR3 is TGCGCCAGCAGCTTGGGAGTGGAGTCTGGAAACACCATATATTTT. This translates into CASSLGVESGNTIYF.

This chain joins TRBV6-6 and TRBJ2-7; 11 bases line up with TRBD1. Germline CDR1 reads MNHNY; CDR2 reads SVGAGI (reference sequence). This CDR3 is built from 13 residues. J was trimmed by 11 bases and V by 0 bases; bases with no gene match: 3. CDR3 loop: CASSYSRTGGKYF. The DNA of the CDR3 is TGTGCCAGCAGTTACTCGCGGACAGGGGGCAAGTACTTC.

The J gene is TRBJ2-1, the V gene TRBV6-4; 10 bases agree with TRBD2. The junction had 5 bases not matched to a gene; V was cut back by 5 bases and J by 4 bases. This CDR3 spans 15 amino acids. The germline CDR1 and CDR2 sequences are MRHNA and SNTAGT. CDR3: CASSRLAGEYNEQFF. The CDR3, as DNA: TGTGCCAGCAGTCGCCTAGCGGGGGAATACAATGAGCAGTTCTTC.

The chain couples TRBV19 to TRBJ1-2; the D gene is possibly TRBD1 (6 bases). The CDR3 sequence is 15 residues long. The V end lost 3 bases, the J end lost 1 base, and 12 bases lay between the germline ends. Germline V gene lookup returns CDR1 LNHDA and CDR2 SQIVND (reference sequence). Written as DNA, the CDR3 is TGTGCCAGTAGTATCGCGGACAGACTTAACTATGGCTACACCTTC. Its protein is CASSIADRLNYGYTF.

This CDR3 reads CSVEGLAGSPSYEQYF. CDR3 in DNA: TGCAGCGTTGAAGGGCTAGCGGGATCCCCTTCCTACGAGCAGTACTTC. J is TRBJ2-7 and V is TRBV29-1; 9 bases align to TRBD2. V lost 1 base, J lost 1 base, and 8 bases stayed unmatched. The germline gives CDR1 SQVTM, CDR2 ANQGSEA. The CDR3 contains 16 residues.

The chain links TRBV9 to TRBJ1-6; 12 bases map to TRBD1. V shed 3 bases and J 3 bases; nucleotides not matched to a gene: 13. CDR1 and CDR2 (germline): SGDLS, YYNGEE. This CDR3 region has 20 residues. The CDR3 DNA is TGTGCCAGCAGCGCGCCCGGGACAGGGGGCAGTTTGGTCTATAATTCACCCCTCCACTTT. This translates into CASSAPGTGGSLVYNSPLHF.